Listed below are T cell receptor beta chains from one sample, sequenced in a study of CD8 T cells in ankylosing spondylitis. TCRdb re-analysed the 5' RACE reads in MiXCR, keeping a single row per CDR3 protein. The data hold about 240,000 distinct CDR3 sequences, with around 10% observed a single time. Material for sequencing was blood, either unsorted or a sorted T cell fraction (not recorded which). Every receptor here comes from a male donor with ankylosing spondylitis or in good health (not recorded which). CDR3s include the opening cysteine and the closing phenylalanine or tryptophan. A D gene is named only where the DNA matches it firmly. Clone size appears in some rows only: once, few, many, or a class for an expanded clone.

v_gene: TRBV28
j_gene: TRBJ2-3
abundance: few
d_gene: TRBD2
CDR3nt: TGTGCCAGCAGTTCAACGGCGGGAGGGGGAGATACGCAGTATTTT
CDR3aa: CASSSTAGGGDTQYF

v_gene: TRBV5-1
j_gene: TRBJ2-7
abundance: many
d_gene: TRBD1
CDR3nt: TGCGCCAGCAGCCCCTGGACAGGGACCAGCGAGCAGTACTTC
CDR3aa: CASSPWTGTSEQYF

v_gene: TRBV7-2
j_gene: TRBJ2-1
abundance: many
d_gene: -
CDR3nt: TGTGCCAGCAGCGAAGCCCGGGCTGGCAATGAGCAGTTCTTC
CDR3aa: CASSEARAGNEQFF

v_gene: TRBV5-1
j_gene: TRBJ2-7
abundance: many
d_gene: TRBD2
CDR3nt: TGCGCCAGCAGTCTCGGACTAGCGGAGGTAGGCGAGCAGTACTTC
CDR3aa: CASSLGLAEVGEQYF

v_gene: TRBV20-1
j_gene: TRBJ1-2
abundance: many
d_gene: -
CDR3nt: TGCAGTGCTAGAGAAACTACAGGGTACTATGGCTACACCTTC
CDR3aa: CSARETTGYYGYTF

v_gene: TRBV4-1
j_gene: TRBJ1-2
abundance: -
d_gene: TRBD1
CDR3nt: TGCGCCAGCAGCCAAGATCCCCCGGGGACAGGGGGCATCTACACCTTC
CDR3aa: CASSQDPPGTGGIYTF

v_gene: TRBV7-8
j_gene: TRBJ2-3
abundance: -
d_gene: -
CDR3nt: TGTGCCAGCAGCTTAGTAATTGGACGGGGGACCGTAGATACGCAGTATTTT
CDR3aa: CASSLVIGRGTVDTQYF

v_gene: TRBV5-1
j_gene: TRBJ1-2
abundance: many
d_gene: -
CDR3nt: TGCGCCAGCAGCTTGGTTCCAGGGCACTATGGCTACACCTTC
CDR3aa: CASSLVPGHYGYTF

v_gene: TRBV7-9
j_gene: TRBJ2-3
abundance: many
d_gene: -
CDR3nt: TGTGCCAGCAGCCTGGAGGTGCGGATTGGCACAGATACGCAGTATTTT
CDR3aa: CASSLEVRIGTDTQYF

v_gene: TRBV7-8
j_gene: TRBJ1-1
abundance: many
d_gene: -
CDR3nt: TGTGCCAGCCTCTGGGCCATGAACACTGAAGCTTTCTTT
CDR3aa: CASLWAMNTEAFF

v_gene: TRBV18
j_gene: TRBJ2-1
abundance: few
d_gene: -
CDR3nt: TGTGCCAGCTCACCACTCCGAAGTCGCCCAGGCCGCTACAATGAGCAGTTCTTC
CDR3aa: CASSPLRSRPGRYNEQFF

v_gene: TRBV19
j_gene: TRBJ1-2
abundance: many
d_gene: -
CDR3nt: TGTGCCAGTAGTATGGGTGACTATGGCTACACCTTC
CDR3aa: CASSMGDYGYTF

v_gene: TRBV15
j_gene: TRBJ2-5
abundance: many
d_gene: -
CDR3nt: TGTGCCACCAGCAGAGTGTGGGCAGACCGAGGTACCCAGTACTTC
CDR3aa: CATSRVWADRGTQYF

v_gene: TRBV4-1
j_gene: TRBJ1-2
abundance: many
d_gene: -
CDR3nt: TGCGCCAGCAGCCAGTTCAGGGATGACTATGGCTACACCTTC
CDR3aa: CASSQFRDDYGYTF

v_gene: TRBV5-5
j_gene: TRBJ2-7
abundance: -
d_gene: -
CDR3nt: TGTGCCAGCAGCTTGTACGGCAGCTCATCTACCTACGAGCAGTACTTC
CDR3aa: CASSLYGSSSTYEQYF

v_gene: TRBV12-3/TRBV12-4
j_gene: TRBJ2-1
abundance: many
d_gene: -
CDR3nt: TGTGCCAGCAGAGAGGGACCGCGAGGAAATGAGCAGTTCTTC
CDR3aa: CASREGPRGNEQFF

v_gene: TRBV7-2
j_gene: TRBJ2-2
abundance: -
d_gene: -
CDR3nt: TGTGCCAGCAGCCGCTCTACAGGGATCACCGGGGAGCTGTTTTTT
CDR3aa: CASSRSTGITGELFF

v_gene: TRBV5-1
j_gene: TRBJ2-1
abundance: many
d_gene: -
CDR3nt: TGCGCCAGCAGCTTGAATCTGGGCCTACCTTCCGATGAGCAGTTCTTC
CDR3aa: CASSLNLGLPSDEQFF

v_gene: TRBV20-1
j_gene: TRBJ2-7
abundance: many
d_gene: -
CDR3nt: TGCAGTGCCCAACGAGAGGGAAGCTCCTACGAGCAGTACTTC
CDR3aa: CSAQREGSSYEQYF

v_gene: TRBV7-9
j_gene: TRBJ2-1
abundance: many
d_gene: -
CDR3nt: TGTGCCAGCAGCCCCTCCTGGGGGGAGAGTAATGAGCAGTTCTTC
CDR3aa: CASSPSWGESNEQFF

v_gene: TRBV4-2
j_gene: TRBJ2-1
abundance: few
d_gene: -
CDR3nt: TGTGCCAGCAGCCAAGAGGGTTCGACTAACAATGAGCAGTTCTTC
CDR3aa: CASSQEGSTNNEQFF